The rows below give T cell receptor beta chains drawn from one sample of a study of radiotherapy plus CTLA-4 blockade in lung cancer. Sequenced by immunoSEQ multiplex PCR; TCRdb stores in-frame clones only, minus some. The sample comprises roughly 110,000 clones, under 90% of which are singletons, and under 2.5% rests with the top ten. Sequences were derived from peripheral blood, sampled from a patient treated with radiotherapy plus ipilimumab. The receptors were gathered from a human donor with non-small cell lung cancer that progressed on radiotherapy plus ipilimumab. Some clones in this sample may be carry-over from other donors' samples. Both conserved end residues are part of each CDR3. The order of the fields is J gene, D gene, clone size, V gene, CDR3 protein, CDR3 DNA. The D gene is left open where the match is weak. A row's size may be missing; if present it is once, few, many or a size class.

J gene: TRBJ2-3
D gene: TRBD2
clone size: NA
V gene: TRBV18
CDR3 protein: CASSPLTSGGLSTDTQYF
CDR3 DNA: TGTGCCAGCTCACCACTTACTAGCGGGGGCCTAAGCACAGATACGCAGTATTTT

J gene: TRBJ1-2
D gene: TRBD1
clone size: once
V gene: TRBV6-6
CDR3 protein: CASRRRQGAGYGYTF
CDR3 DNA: TGTGCCAGCAGGAGGAGACAGGGGGCGGGCTATGGCTACACCTTC

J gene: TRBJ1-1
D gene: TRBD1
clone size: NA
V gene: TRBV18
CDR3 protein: CASSSTGSNTEAFF
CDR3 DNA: TGTGCCAGCTCATCGACAGGGTCCAACACTGAAGCTTTCTTT

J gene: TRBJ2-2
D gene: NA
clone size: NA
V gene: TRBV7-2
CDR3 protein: CASSLVFGLPGELFF
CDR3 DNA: TGTGCCAGCAGCTTAGTTTTTGGACTACCAGGGGAGCTGTTTTTT

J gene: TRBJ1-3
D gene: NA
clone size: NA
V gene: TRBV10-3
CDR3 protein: CAISVREGKLGNTIYF
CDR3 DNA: TGTGCCATCAGTGTCAGGGAAGGGAAATTGGGAAACACCATATATTTT

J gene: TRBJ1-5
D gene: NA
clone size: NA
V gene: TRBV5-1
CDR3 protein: CASSQMAGADQPQHF
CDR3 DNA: TGCGCCAGCAGCCAAATGGCGGGGGCGGATCAGCCCCAGCATTTT

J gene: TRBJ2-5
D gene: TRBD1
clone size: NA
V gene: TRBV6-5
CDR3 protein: CASSRQGAGETQYF
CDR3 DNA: TGTGCCAGCAGTAGACAGGGGGCGGGGGAGACCCAGTACTTC

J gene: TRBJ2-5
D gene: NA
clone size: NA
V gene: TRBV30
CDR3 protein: CAWGGLIHQETQYF
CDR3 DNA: TGTGCCTGGGGGGGCCTAATCCACCAAGAGACCCAGTACTTC

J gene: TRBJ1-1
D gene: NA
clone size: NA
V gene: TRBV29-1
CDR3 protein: CSVASGRSAEAFF
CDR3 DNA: TGCAGCGTTGCATCGGGGCGGTCCGCTGAAGCTTTCTTT

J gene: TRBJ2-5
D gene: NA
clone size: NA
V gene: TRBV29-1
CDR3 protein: CSVKLNRDWETQYF
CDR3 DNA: TGCAGCGTTAAACTTAACAGGGATTGGGAGACCCAGTACTTC

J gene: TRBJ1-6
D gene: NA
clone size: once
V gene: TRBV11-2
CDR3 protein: CASSLSGSPLHF
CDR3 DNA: TGTGCCAGCAGCTTAAGTGGTTCACCCCTCCACTTT

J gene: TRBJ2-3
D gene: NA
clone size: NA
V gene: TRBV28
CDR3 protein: CASSAYLDTQYF
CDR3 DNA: TGTGCCAGCAGTGCCTACTTGGATACGCAGTATTTT

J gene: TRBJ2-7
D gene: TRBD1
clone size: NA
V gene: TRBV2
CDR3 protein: CASSRDRGWGGSYEQYF
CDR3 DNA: TGTGCCAGCAGCCGGGACAGGGGCTGGGGGGGCTCCTACGAGCAGTACTTC

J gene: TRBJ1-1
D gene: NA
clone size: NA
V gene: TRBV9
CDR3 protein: CASSTPEGTDTEAFF
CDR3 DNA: TGTGCCAGCAGCACCCCGGAGGGTACCGACACTGAAGCTTTCTTT

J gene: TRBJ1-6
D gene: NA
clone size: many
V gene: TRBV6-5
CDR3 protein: CASRPDGSNSPLHF
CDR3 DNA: TGTGCCAGCAGACCGGACGGGAGTAATTCACCCCTCCACTTT

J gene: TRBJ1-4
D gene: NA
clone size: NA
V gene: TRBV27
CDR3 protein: CASSLFGSFTNEKLFF
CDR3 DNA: TGTGCCAGCAGTTTATTCGGTAGTTTCACTAATGAAAAACTGTTTTTT

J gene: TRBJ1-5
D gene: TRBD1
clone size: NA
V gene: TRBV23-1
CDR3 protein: CASSQSIVGTDYSNQPQHF
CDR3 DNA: TGCGCCAGCAGTCAATCGATAGTCGGGACAGACTATAGCAATCAGCCCCAGCATTTT

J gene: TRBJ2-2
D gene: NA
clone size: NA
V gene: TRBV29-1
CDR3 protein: CSVGEDTNTGELFF
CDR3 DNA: TGCAGCGTTGGAGAAGATACCAACACCGGGGAGCTGTTTTTT

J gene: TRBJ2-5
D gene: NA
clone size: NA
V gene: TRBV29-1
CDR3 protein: CSVELGEQETQYF
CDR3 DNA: TGCAGCGTGGAGTTGGGGGAACAAGAGACCCAGTACTTC

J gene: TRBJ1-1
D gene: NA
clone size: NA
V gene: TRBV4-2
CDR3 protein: CASSQEAEATEAFF
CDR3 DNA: TGTGCCAGCAGCCAAGAGGCGGAGGCAACTGAAGCTTTCTTT

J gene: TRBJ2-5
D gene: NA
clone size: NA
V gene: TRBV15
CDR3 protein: CATSRGGGYQETQYF
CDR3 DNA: TGTGCCACCAGCAGAGGAGGCGGCTACCAAGAGACCCAGTACTTC

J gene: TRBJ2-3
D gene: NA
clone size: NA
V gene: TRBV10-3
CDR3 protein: CAISESAPPTDTQYF
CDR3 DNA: TGTGCCATCAGTGAGTCCGCTCCTCCCACAGATACGCAGTATTTT

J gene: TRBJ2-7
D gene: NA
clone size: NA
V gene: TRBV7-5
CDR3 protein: CVRSKADYTYEQYF
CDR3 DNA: TGTGTCAGAAGCAAAGCGGACTATACCTACGAGCAGTACTTC

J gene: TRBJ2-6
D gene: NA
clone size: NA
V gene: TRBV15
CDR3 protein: CATSSRDATGSGANVLTF
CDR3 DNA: TGTGCCACCAGCTCCCGGGACGCAACCGGCTCTGGGGCCAACGTCCTGACTTTC

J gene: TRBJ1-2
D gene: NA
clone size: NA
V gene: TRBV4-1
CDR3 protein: CASSQGTANNYGYTF
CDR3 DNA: TGCGCCAGCAGCCAAGGAACAGCAAATAACTATGGCTACACCTTC

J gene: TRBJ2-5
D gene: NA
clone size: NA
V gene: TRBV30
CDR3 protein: CAWSVLYGQTQYF
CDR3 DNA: TGTGCCTGGAGTGTATTGTATGGACAGACCCAGTACTTC

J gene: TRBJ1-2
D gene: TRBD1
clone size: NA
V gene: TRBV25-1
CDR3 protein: CASSRAGGGQGYTF
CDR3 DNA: TGTGCCAGCAGTAGGGCAGGGGGCGGACAGGGCTACACCTTC

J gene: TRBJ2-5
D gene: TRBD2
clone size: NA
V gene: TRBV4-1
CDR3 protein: CASSQDWRGGLSETQYF
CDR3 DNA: TGCGCCAGCAGCCAAGATTGGCGGGGGGGCCTAAGTGAGACCCAGTACTTC

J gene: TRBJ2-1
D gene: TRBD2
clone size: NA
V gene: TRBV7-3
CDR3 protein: CASSSRGGSYNEQFF
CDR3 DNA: TGTGCCAGCAGCTCTCGGGGGGGCTCCTACAATGAGCAGTTCTTC

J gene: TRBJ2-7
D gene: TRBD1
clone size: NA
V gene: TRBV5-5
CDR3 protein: CASSLAAGGRDYEQYF
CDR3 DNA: TGTGCCAGCAGCTTGGCAGCAGGGGGAAGGGACTACGAGCAGTACTTC

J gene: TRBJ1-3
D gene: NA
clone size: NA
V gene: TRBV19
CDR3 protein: CASSSTGTTSGNTIYF
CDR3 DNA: TGTGCCAGTAGTTCTACCGGGACCACCTCTGGAAACACCATATATTTT

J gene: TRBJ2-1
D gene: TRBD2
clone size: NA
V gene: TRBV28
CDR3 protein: CASSLGLAGGVVDNEQFF
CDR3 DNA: TGTGCCAGCAGTTTAGGGCTAGCGGGGGGCGTCGTGGACAATGAGCAGTTCTTC

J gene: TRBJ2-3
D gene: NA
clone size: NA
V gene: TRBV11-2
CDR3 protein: CASSLVLRSDTQYF
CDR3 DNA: TGTGCCAGCAGCTTAGTGCTGCGCTCAGATACGCAGTATTTT

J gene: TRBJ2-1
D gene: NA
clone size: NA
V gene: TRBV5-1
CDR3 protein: CASSFVAGASYNEQFF
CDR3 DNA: TGCGCCAGCAGCTTCGTGGCGGGGGCCTCCTACAATGAGCAGTTCTTC

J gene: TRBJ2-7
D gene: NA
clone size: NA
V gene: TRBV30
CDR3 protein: CACIAGLSFYEQYF
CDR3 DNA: TGTGCCTGCATAGCAGGGCTTAGCTTCTACGAGCAGTACTTC

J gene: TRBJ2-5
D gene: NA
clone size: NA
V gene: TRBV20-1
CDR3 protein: CSAREMPGQYF
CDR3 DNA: TGCAGTGCTAGAGAGATGCCGGGGCAGTACTTC

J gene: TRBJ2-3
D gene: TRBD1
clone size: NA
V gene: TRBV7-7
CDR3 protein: CASSFGQGTDTQYF
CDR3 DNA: TGTGCTAGCAGCTTCGGACAGGGTACGGATACGCAGTATTTT

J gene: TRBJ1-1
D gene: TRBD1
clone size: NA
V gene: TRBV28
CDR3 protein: CASSLGQGNTEAFF
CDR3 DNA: TGTGCCAGCAGTTTAGGACAGGGGAACACTGAAGCTTTCTTT

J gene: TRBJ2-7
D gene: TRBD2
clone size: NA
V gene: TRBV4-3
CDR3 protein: CASSQDMIAGGTHYEQYF
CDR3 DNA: TGCGCCAGCAGCCAAGATATGATAGCGGGGGGGACACATTACGAGCAGTACTTC

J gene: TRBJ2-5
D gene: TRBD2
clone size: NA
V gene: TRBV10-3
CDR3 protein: CASSPGLQETQYF
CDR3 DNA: TGTGCCAGTTCACCGGGACTACAAGAGACCCAGTACTTC

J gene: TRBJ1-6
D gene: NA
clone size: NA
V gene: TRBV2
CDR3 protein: CASSGRSSSYNSPLHF
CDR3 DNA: TGTGCCAGCTCGGGACGGTCGAGCTCCTATAATTCACCCCTCCACTTT

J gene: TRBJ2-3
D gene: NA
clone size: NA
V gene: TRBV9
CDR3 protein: CASSLRTAPPDTQYF
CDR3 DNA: TGTGCCAGCAGCCTCCGCACAGCACCCCCCGATACGCAGTATTTT

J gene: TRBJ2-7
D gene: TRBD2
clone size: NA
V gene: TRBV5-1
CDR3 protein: CASSPRGLAGGFSYEQYF
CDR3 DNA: TGCGCCAGCAGCCCCCGGGGTCTAGCGGGGGGGTTCTCCTACGAGCAGTACTTC

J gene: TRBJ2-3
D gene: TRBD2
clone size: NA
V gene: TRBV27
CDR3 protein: CASSTPISGGVGDTQYF
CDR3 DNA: TGTGCCAGCAGCACTCCTATTAGCGGGGGGGTGGGGGATACGCAGTATTTT

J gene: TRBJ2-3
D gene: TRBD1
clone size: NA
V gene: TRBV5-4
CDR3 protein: CASSSRDRVTDTQYF
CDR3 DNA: TGTGCCAGCAGCTCCCGGGACAGGGTCACAGATACGCAGTATTTT

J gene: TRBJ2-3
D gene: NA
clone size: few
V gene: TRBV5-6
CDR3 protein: CASRLSWQGDTQYF
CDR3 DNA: TGTGCCAGCAGACTTTCATGGCAGGGAGATACGCAGTATTTT

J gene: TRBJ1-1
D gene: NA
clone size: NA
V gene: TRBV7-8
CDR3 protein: CASSSGLPNTEAFF
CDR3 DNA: TGTGCCAGCAGCTCGGGACTGCCGAACACTGAAGCTTTCTTT

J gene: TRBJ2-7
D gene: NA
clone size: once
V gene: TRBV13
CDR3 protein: CASSSEGGPEQYF
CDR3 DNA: TGTGCCAGCAGCTCAGAAGGTGGTCCCGAGCAGTACTTC

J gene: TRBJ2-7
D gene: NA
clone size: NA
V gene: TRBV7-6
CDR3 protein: CASSLVTSSYEQYF
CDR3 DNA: TGTGCCAGCAGCTTAGTTACTAGCTCGTACGAGCAGTACTTC

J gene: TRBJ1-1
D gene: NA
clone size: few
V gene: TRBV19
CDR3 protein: CASRPQGVSTEAFF
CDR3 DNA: TGTGCCAGTAGGCCTCAGGGTGTGAGTACTGAAGCTTTCTTT

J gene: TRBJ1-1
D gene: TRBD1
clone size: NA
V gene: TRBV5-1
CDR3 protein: CASSSGTGSMNTEAFF
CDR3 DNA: TGCGCCAGCAGCTCGGGGACAGGGAGTATGAACACTGAAGCTTTCTTT

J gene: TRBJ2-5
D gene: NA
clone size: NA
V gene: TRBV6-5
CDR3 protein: CASSYITQETQYF
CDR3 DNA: TGTGCCAGCAGTTACATTACTCAAGAGACCCAGTACTTC

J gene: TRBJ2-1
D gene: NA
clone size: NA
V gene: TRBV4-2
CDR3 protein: CASSQVGGPGTYEQFF
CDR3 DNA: TGTGCCAGCAGCCAAGTTGGGGGACCGGGAACGTATGAGCAGTTCTTC